These T cell receptor beta chains were read from a single sample in a study of radiation and T cells in renal cell carcinoma. Generated by immunoSEQ multiplex PCR, the TCRdb table keeps only in-frame clones and is missing some. The sample lists 100,000 to 150,000 clones; approximately 80% were seen once. Specimen: blood, collected from a patient whose treatment included radiotherapy and nephrectomy. The receptors shown here come from a woman between 55 and 75 years old with renal cell carcinoma. CDR3s include the opening cysteine and the closing phenylalanine or tryptophan. A D gene is named only where the DNA matches it firmly. The size field is filled for only some rows; it gives once, few, many or a size class.

CDR3aa: CASSVGSGGAHEQFF
CDR3nt: TGTGCCAGCAGCGTAGGTAGCGGGGGGGCACATGAGCAGTTCTTC
d_gene: TRBD2
v_gene: TRBV9
abundance: few
j_gene: TRBJ2-1

CDR3aa: CASRDRDRGAGELFF
CDR3nt: TGTGCCAGCAGGGACCGGGACAGGGGGGCCGGGGAGCTGTTTTTT
d_gene: TRBD1
v_gene: TRBV6-6
abundance: -
j_gene: TRBJ2-2

CDR3aa: CASSSPGQGAGYGYTF
CDR3nt: TGCGCCAGCAGCTCCCCGGGACAGGGAGCGGGCTATGGCTACACCTTC
d_gene: TRBD1
v_gene: TRBV5-1
abundance: -
j_gene: TRBJ1-2

CDR3aa: CASSRGATGELFF
CDR3nt: TGTGCCAGCAGTCGAGGGGCCACCGGGGAGCTGTTTTTT
d_gene: -
v_gene: TRBV6-5
abundance: -
j_gene: TRBJ2-2

CDR3aa: CASSLSGATKLFF
CDR3nt: TGTGCCAGCAGCTTGTCGGGGGCAACAAAACTGTTTTTT
d_gene: -
v_gene: TRBV5-6
abundance: -
j_gene: TRBJ1-4

CDR3aa: CAFLGGRGSGANVLTF
CDR3nt: TGTGCCTTCCTCGGCGGACGCGGCTCTGGGGCCAACGTCCTGACTTTC
d_gene: -
v_gene: TRBV30
abundance: -
j_gene: TRBJ2-6

CDR3aa: CASSLAGGLTNSPLHF
CDR3nt: TGTGCCAGCAGCTTGGCGGGGGGACTGACGAATTCACCCCTCCACTTT
d_gene: -
v_gene: TRBV5-6
abundance: -
j_gene: TRBJ1-6

CDR3aa: CASSYRVRDQPQHF
CDR3nt: TGTGCCAGCAGTTACAGGGTAAGAGATCAGCCCCAGCATTTT
d_gene: -
v_gene: TRBV6-6
abundance: few
j_gene: TRBJ1-5

CDR3aa: CSGLEGARNEQFF
CDR3nt: TGCAGCGGGCTTGAGGGGGCACGAAATGAGCAGTTCTTC
d_gene: TRBD1
v_gene: TRBV29-1
abundance: -
j_gene: TRBJ2-1

CDR3aa: CASSIGPGSTEAFF
CDR3nt: TGTGCCAGTAGTATAGGGCCGGGAAGCACTGAAGCTTTCTTT
d_gene: -
v_gene: TRBV19
abundance: -
j_gene: TRBJ1-1

CDR3aa: CASRGQGSTEAFF
CDR3nt: TGTGCCAGCAGAGGACAGGGCAGCACTGAAGCTTTCTTT
d_gene: TRBD1
v_gene: TRBV2
abundance: -
j_gene: TRBJ1-1

CDR3aa: CASRTGSSGYTF
CDR3nt: TGTGCCAGCCGGACAGGGAGTAGTGGCTACACCTTC
d_gene: TRBD1
v_gene: TRBV28
abundance: -
j_gene: TRBJ1-2

CDR3aa: CASSQYRDGPYEQYF
CDR3nt: TGTGCCAGCAGTCAGTACCGGGACGGACCCTACGAGCAGTACTTC
d_gene: -
v_gene: TRBV6-5
abundance: -
j_gene: TRBJ2-7

CDR3aa: CASSPLGGSYTGELFF
CDR3nt: TGTGCCAGCAGCCCTCTTGGCGGGAGTTACACCGGGGAGCTGTTTTTT
d_gene: TRBD2
v_gene: TRBV7-2
abundance: -
j_gene: TRBJ2-2

CDR3aa: CASSLPTNTEAFF
CDR3nt: TGTGCCAGCTCACTTCCTACGAACACTGAAGCTTTCTTT
d_gene: -
v_gene: TRBV18
abundance: -
j_gene: TRBJ1-1

CDR3aa: CASSAPGAYEQYF
CDR3nt: TGTGCCAGCAGCGCCCCGGGGGCATACGAGCAGTACTTC
d_gene: -
v_gene: TRBV11-2
abundance: -
j_gene: TRBJ2-7

CDR3aa: CASSRDPGTGIFDTEAFF
CDR3nt: TGCGCCAGCAGTCGGGACCCCGGGACAGGGATATTTGACACTGAAGCTTTCTTT
d_gene: TRBD1
v_gene: TRBV23-1
abundance: -
j_gene: TRBJ1-1

CDR3aa: CASSSDREQYF
CDR3nt: TGTGCCAGCAGTTCGGACCGAGAGCAGTACTTC
d_gene: -
v_gene: TRBV6-6
abundance: -
j_gene: TRBJ2-7

CDR3aa: CASSSGENEQFF
CDR3nt: TGCGCCAGCAGCTCAGGGGAGAATGAGCAGTTCTTC
d_gene: -
v_gene: TRBV5-1
abundance: -
j_gene: TRBJ2-1

CDR3aa: CASSVAPGDTEAFF
CDR3nt: TGTGCCAGCAGCGTAGCCCCGGGAGACACTGAAGCTTTCTTT
d_gene: -
v_gene: TRBV9
abundance: -
j_gene: TRBJ1-1

CDR3aa: CASSLAAGRQGTEAFF
CDR3nt: TGCGCCAGCAGCTTGGCCGCCGGGAGACAGGGGACTGAAGCTTTCTTT
d_gene: TRBD1
v_gene: TRBV5-1
abundance: -
j_gene: TRBJ1-1

CDR3aa: CASSPPAYNEQFF
CDR3nt: TGTGCCAGCAGCCCTCCAGCCTACAATGAGCAGTTCTTC
d_gene: -
v_gene: TRBV21-1
abundance: -
j_gene: TRBJ2-1

CDR3aa: CASSEGPALNTGELFF
CDR3nt: TGTGCCAGCAGTGAAGGACCAGCCCTGAACACCGGGGAGCTGTTTTTT
d_gene: -
v_gene: TRBV6-1
abundance: -
j_gene: TRBJ2-2

CDR3aa: CASSYAFEQFF
CDR3nt: TGTGCCAGCAGTTACGCTTTTGAGCAGTTCTTC
d_gene: -
v_gene: TRBV6-6
abundance: -
j_gene: TRBJ2-1

CDR3aa: CASSLGDAQSYEQYF
CDR3nt: TGTGCCAGCAGCTTAGGGGACGCACAATCCTACGAGCAGTACTTC
d_gene: -
v_gene: TRBV11-3
abundance: -
j_gene: TRBJ2-7

CDR3aa: CASRDTEKNIQYF
CDR3nt: TGCGCCAGCAGGGACACGGAAAAAAACATTCAGTACTTC
d_gene: -
v_gene: TRBV5-1
abundance: few
j_gene: TRBJ2-4

CDR3aa: CASSPEPNQPQHF
CDR3nt: TGTGCCAGTAGTCCCGAGCCTAATCAGCCCCAGCATTTT
d_gene: -
v_gene: TRBV19
abundance: -
j_gene: TRBJ1-5

CDR3aa: CASSSPGQFSNTEAFF
CDR3nt: TGTGCCAGCAGTTCTCCGGGACAGTTTTCAAACACTGAAGCTTTCTTT
d_gene: TRBD1
v_gene: TRBV28
abundance: -
j_gene: TRBJ1-1

CDR3aa: CASRRDWAYTEAFF
CDR3nt: TGTGCCAGCAGGAGGGATTGGGCGTACACTGAAGCTTTCTTT
d_gene: -
v_gene: TRBV6-1
abundance: few
j_gene: TRBJ1-1